This T cell receptor beta chain was documented in a study of monozygotic twins with inflammatory bowel disease. CDR3 length equals 17 residues. Germline CDR1 and CDR2: ENHRY and SYGVKD. TCRdb reanalyzed the 5' RACE reads and collapses them to one entry per CDR3 protein, without DNA. Here the sample table reports under 150,000 distinct CDR3 sequences. The chain is built from TRBV10-3 and TRBJ2-5; lacking DNA, the TRBD2 call made by TCRdb goes unchecked. This receptor was identified in a human donor with ulcerative colitis or Crohn's disease, or a healthy co-twin of an affected twin (not recorded which). Sequencing was performed on blood. CDR3 sequence: CAISAGTSGVLSGTQYF.